These 20 T cell receptor beta chains share one sample of origin, sequenced in a study of vaccination effects on CD4 cells after COVID-19. Data came from immunoSEQ multiplex PCR; TCRdb stores just in-frame clones and leaves some out. The table lists 50,000 to 60,000 clones, roughly 80% of them singletons. What these receptors recognize is not known. Cultured cells yielded isolated CD4+ T cells after 10 to 11 days. The source material was CD4+ T cells from PBMCs cultured without peptide, sampled before COVID-19 vaccination. The origin of the receptors is a human donor who received a COVID-19 vaccine.

This rearrangement joins TRBV18 to TRBJ1-3; D remains ambiguous. This CDR3 is 13 amino acids long. Trimming shortened V by 2 bases and J by 3 bases, and 5 bases separated the two germline ends. Germline V gene lookup returns CDR1 KGHSH and CDR2 LQKENI. The CDR3: CASSPGFGNTIYF. As DNA, the CDR3 is TGTGCCAGCTCACCAGGTTTTGGAAACACCATATATTTT.

The V call is TRBV27, the J call TRBJ2-7; 7 nucleotides align to TRBD1. After removal of 5 bases from V and 3 bases from J, the junction contained 4 bases not matched to a gene. The CDR3 is made up of 13 amino acids. Germline CDR1 reads MNHEY; CDR2 reads SMNVEV (reference sequence). The CDR3 nucleotides are TGTGCCAGCAGTAGGGGACAGCTCTACGAGCAGTACGTC. This translates into CASSRGQLYEQYV.

The gene calls are TRBV10-1 and TRBJ1-2; 7 nucleotides align to TRBD1. Germline V gene sequence: CDR1 WNHNN, CDR2 SYGVQD (reference sequence). J was trimmed by 4 bases and V by 8 bases; bases with no gene match: 7. The CDR3 loop spans 13 amino acids. CDR3: CASAPDRAYGYTF. The CDR3 nucleotides are TGCGCCAGCGCTCCCGACAGGGCCTATGGCTACACCTTC.

The J gene is TRBJ2-1, the V gene TRBV3-1 (or the pseudogene TRBV3-2); 7 nucleotides align to TRBD2. The germline gives CDR1 LGHDT, CDR2 YNNKEL (reference sequence). J lost 7 bases, V lost 2 bases, and 5 bases had no gene match. CDR3 length: 14 amino acids. CDR3 DNA sequence: TGTGCCAGCAGCCAACGGGGAGGGGAGAATGAGCAGTTCTTC. Its protein product is CASSQRGGENEQFF.

Details on this clone: The same CDR3 arises from other DNA sequences in this sample as well. The gene calls are TRBV9 and TRBJ1-5, with a weak D call TRBD1 (6 bases). V shed 1 base and J shed 2 bases, with 7 bases lying between them. CDR3 size: 14 residues. Germline CDR1 SGDLS, CDR2 YYNGEE. The CDR3, as DNA: TGTGCCAGCAGCGTATCAGGGGGCAATCAGCCCCAGCATTTT. Protein sequence: CASSVSGGNQPQHF.

V usage is TRBV7-2 and J usage is TRBJ2-1; 9 bases match TRBD2. CDR1 is SGHTA and CDR2 is FQGNSA in the germline V gene. This CDR3 has 16 residues. The V segment lost 2 bases and the J segment 4 bases; nucleotides outside the gene matches: 6. CDR3 sequence (DNA): TGTGCCAGCAGCTTACGGGCGGGGGGGCCGTACAATGAGCAGTTCTTC. Residues: CASSLRAGGPYNEQFF.

The chain employs TRBV6-4 and TRBJ2-3, with D possibly TRBD2 on 5 matching bases. Germline loops: CDR1 MRHNA, CDR2 SNTAGT. V was shortened by 4 bases and J by 4 bases, with 12 bases between the two germline ends. CDR3 length: 14 amino acids. The DNA for the CDR3 is TGTGCCAGCAGTGCCCGCGGGTATCCAGATACGCAGTATTTT. Its protein product is CASSARGYPDTQYF.

This clone has a single count. This chain connects TRBV7-2 to TRBJ2-4; 9 positions match TRBD2. The CDR3 extends over 19 amino acids. V lost 4 bases to trimming and J lost 0 bases; unmatched junction nucleotides: 13. Germline lookup yields CDR1 SGHTA and CDR2 FQGNSA. Here the CDR3 DNA reads TGTGCCAGCAGCTCGACAAGTGGCGGGGGGGACATAGCCAAAAACATTCAGTACTTC. Its protein product is CASSSTSGGGDIAKNIQYF.

The gene calls are TRBV18 and TRBJ2-4; a weak D match, TRBD2 (6 bases). Germline V gives CDR1 KGHSH, CDR2 LQKENI. The CDR3 has 13 residues. Between the trimmed V and J ends, which lost 3 bases and 11 bases, there was a span of 14 bases. CDR3 sequence: CASSPGLTLVQYF. In DNA, the CDR3 is TGTGCCAGCTCACCGGGACTGACGCTCGTTCAGTACTTC.

The chain couples TRBV19 to TRBJ2-7; D is possibly TRBD1 (6 bases). From germline, CDR1 is LNHDA and CDR2 SQIVND (reference sequence). The CDR3 covers 13 residues. V was cut by 9 bases and J by 0 bases, with 12 bases left in between. Here the CDR3 reads CARRQATSYEQYV. The CDR3 DNA is TGTGCCAGAAGACAGGCGACCTCCTACGAGCAGTACGTC.

J is TRBJ1-4 and V is TRBV24-1; D is unclear. The CDR3 is 12 residues long. Germline V gene sequence: CDR1 KGHDR, CDR2 SFDVKD. Trimming took off 12 bases at V and 5 bases at J, with 12 bases between the two ends. Here the CDR3 reads CASQKRNEKLFF. The CDR3, as DNA: TGTGCCTCACAAAAGAGGAATGAAAAACTGTTTTTT.

This chain links TRBV7-8 with TRBJ2-5; 12 positions agree with TRBD1. In germline, CDR1 is SGHVS, CDR2 FQNEAQ. CDR3 length equals 15 residues. V gave up 5 bases and J gave up 5 bases; unmatched junction bases: 6. The CDR3 spells CASSGGQGARETQYF. The CDR3 nucleotides read TGTGCCAGCAGCGGGGGACAGGGGGCAAGGGAGACCCAGTACTTC.

This clone is a singleton in its sample. This sequence joins TRBV7-2 and TRBJ2-7; TRBD1 matches 10 bases. CDR3 size: 15 residues. The germline V gene has CDR1 SGHTA and CDR2 FQGNSA. V gave up 2 bases and J gave up 2 bases; unmatched junction bases: 3. The CDR3 here is CASSLPGQGAYEQYV. CDR3 DNA sequence: TGTGCCAGCAGCTTACCCGGACAGGGGGCCTACGAGCAGTACGTC.

The gene calls are TRBV5-1 and TRBJ2-5; 9 positions match TRBD1. Germline CDR1 SGHRS, CDR2 YFSETQ. This CDR3 is built from 15 residues. The J segment lost 4 bases and the V segment lost 4 bases, leaving 8 bases of the junction unmatched. The CDR3 nucleotides are TGCGCCAGCAGCCCAAATACAGGGGGCGGAGAGACCCAGTACTTC. Its protein product is CASSPNTGGGETQYF.

This chain connects TRBV5-6 to TRBJ2-5; 15 nucleotides align to TRBD2. The CDR3 has 17 amino acids. Germline V CDR1 and CDR2: SGHDT, YYEEEE. Trimming at V came to 2 bases and at J to 3 bases, leaving 5 bases not matched to a gene. Written as DNA, the CDR3 is TGTGCCAGCAGCTTCGGACTAGCGGGGGGGAGGGAAGAGACCCAGTACTTC. Translating gives CASSFGLAGGREETQYF.

The chain links TRBV7-8 to TRBJ2-5; 7 bases match TRBD2. CDR3 length: 13 amino acids. V lost 5 bases and J lost 5; bases outside the gene matches: 5. Germline CDR1 and CDR2: SGHVS and FQNEAQ. CDR3 sequence reads: CASSGGLEETQYF. CDR3 in DNA: TGTGCCAGCAGCGGTGGACTAGAGGAGACCCAGTACTTC.

The chain employs TRBV6-5 and TRBJ1-5; D may be TRBD1 (6 bases). Trimming stripped 4 bases from V and 2 bases from J, with 9 bases between. The germline V gene encodes CDR1 MNHEY and CDR2 SVGAGI. This CDR3 has 14 residues. CDR3 coding DNA: TGTGCCAGCAGTTTATCAGGGGGCAATCAGCCCCAGCATTTT. The encoded protein is CASSLSGGNQPQHF.

The chain employs TRBV21-1 and TRBJ2-5. TRBV21-1 is reported as a pseudogene. This CDR3 is 17 amino acids long. The CDR3 DNA sequence: TGTGCCAGCAGCGTCCGAGGGTCCGACAGAGACCAAGAGACCCAGTACTTC. Translated: CASSVRGSDRDQETQYF.

The chain carries TRBV11-2 and TRBJ2-2; 8 bases fit TRBD1. CDR1 is SGHAT, CDR2 FQNNGV, per germline. Unmatched junction bases numbered 8, after V lost 1 base and J lost 4 bases. The CDR3 has 17 residues. The CDR3: CASSLGGARGLTGELFF. For the CDR3, the DNA is TGTGCCAGCAGCTTAGGGGGGGCCAGGGGGCTCACCGGGGAGCTGTTTTTT. The full variable domain, in which reference TRBV11-2 and TRBJ2-2 provide the parts outside the CDR3, is EAGVAQSPRYKIIEKRQSVAFWCNPISGHATLYWYQQILGQGPKLLIQFQNNGVVDDSQLPKDRFSAERLKGVDSTLKIQPAKLEDSAVYLCASSLGGARGLTGELFFGEGSRLTVL.

This clone was counted a single time. The chain joins TRBV7-2 to TRBJ2-3; D is unresolved. The CDR3 consists of 12 residues. Trimming took 5 bases from V and 4 from J, leaving 7 bases between them. Germline values: CDR1 SGHTA, CDR2 FQGNSA. Here the CDR3 reads CASSPAPDTQYF. The CDR3 DNA is TGTGCCAGCAGCCCTGCCCCAGATACGCAGTATTTT.